These 14 T cell receptor beta chains share one sample of origin, sequenced in a study of sequential checkpoint blockade in melanoma. The treatment is: randomized to nivolumab then ipilimumab (arm A) or the reverse (arm B). The data were produced by immunoSEQ multiplex PCR, yet TCRdb's version contains in-frame clones alone and is incomplete. This repertoire shows 25,000 to 35,000 clones, roughly 89% found once; its top ten account for approximately 14%. The source was CD8+ T cells sorted from blood (inferred from file names), collected from a patient given nivolumab and ipilimumab in sequence. All receptors derive from a human donor with melanoma.

The V call is TRBV5-4, the J call TRBJ1-2; 9 bases agree with TRBD1. With 4 bases clipped from V and 8 bases from J, the junction kept 6 bases outside the gene matches. Germline CDR1 SGHNT, CDR2 YYREEE (reference sequence). The CDR3 runs 13 residues. The CDR3 region has the DNA TGTGCCAGCAGCCAACAGGGGGCAGGGGGCTACACCTTC. The encoded protein is CASSQQGAGGYTF. Using reference TRBV5-4 and TRBJ1-2 for the parts outside the CDR3, the full variable domain is ETGVTQSPTHLIKTRGQQVTLRCSSQSGHNTVSWYQQALGQGPQFIFQYYREEENGRGNFPPRFSGLQFPNYSSELNVNALELDDSALYLCASSQQGAGGYTFGSGTRLTVV.

This clone was recorded only once. V and J are TRBV11-2 and TRBJ1-2; the D is unclear. The CDR3 is 13 amino acids. V was trimmed by 1 base and J by 2 bases, leaving 5 bases between them. Germline CDR1 SGHAT, CDR2 FQNNGV. The CDR3 bases are TGTGCCAGCAGCTTAGTACAGAACTATGGCTACACCTTC. It yields the protein CASSLVQNYGYTF.

V gene TRBV5-6 combines with J gene TRBJ1-2, with D hard to call. The CDR3 runs to 14 residues. CDR1 is SGHDT and CDR2 is YYEEEE in the germline V gene. The ends were cut back, 0 bases at V and 4 bases at J, with 10 bases in the middle. The chain's CDR3 is CASSLVRIPYGYTF. CDR3 nucleotide sequence: TGTGCCAGCAGCTTGGTGAGGATACCCTATGGCTACACCTTC.

The chain has TRBV9 and TRBJ2-5; a possible D gene is TRBD2 (5 bases). Per the germline V gene, CDR1 is SGDLS and CDR2 is YYNGEE. This CDR3 comprises 18 residues. Trimming cost V 0 bases and J 1 base, with 19 bases left between them. The CDR3 coding sequence is TGTGCCAGCAGCGTAGACCTCGAGGGAAAAAACCCCCAAGAGACCCAGTACTTC. It specifies CASSVDLEGKNPQETQYF.

The chain uses TRBV9 and TRBJ2-1, with 10 bases that match TRBD2. The trim removed 7 bases at V and 3 bases at J, leaving 16 bases unmatched. This CDR3 has 18 amino acids. CDR1 is SGDLS and CDR2 is YYNGEE in the germline V gene. CDR3 sequence: CASSGRQAGGQNYNEQFF. CDR3 in DNA: TGTGCCAGCTCTGGTAGGCAAGCGGGGGGGCAGAACTACAATGAGCAGTTCTTC. The full variable domain, its missing parts supplied by reference TRBV9 and TRBJ2-1, is DSGVTQTPKHLITATGQRVTLRCSPRSGDLSVYWYQQSLDQGLQFLIQYYNGEERAKGNILERFSAQQFPDLHSELNLSSLELGDSALYFCASSGRQAGGQNYNEQFFGPGTRLTVL.

V usage is TRBV6-5 and J usage is TRBJ2-1, with 7 positions matching TRBD1. Germline CDR1 and CDR2: MNHEY and SVGAGI. V lost 10 bases and J lost 4; bases outside the gene matches: 4. CDR3 length: 12 residues. CDR3 nucleotides: TGTGCCACCACAGGGGTTTACAATGAGCAGTTCTTC. Translation: CATTGVYNEQFF.

This clone was detected a few times. This chain joins TRBV10-3 and TRBJ2-1; 9 nucleotides align to TRBD2. V shed 3 bases, J shed 7 bases, and the junction held 4 bases outside the gene matches. The germline V gene encodes CDR1 ENHRY and CDR2 SYGVKD. This CDR3 comprises 14 residues. CDR3 DNA: TGTGCCATCAGTGAAGGGACTAGCTATAATGAGCAGTTCTTC. Amino acids: CAISEGTSYNEQFF.

This chain uses TRBV11-2 with TRBJ1-4, with D unclear. The CDR3 contains 11 residues. The V end lost 5 bases, the J end lost 7 bases, and 5 bases lay between the germline ends. Germline V CDR1 and CDR2: SGHAT, FQNNGV. For the CDR3, the DNA is TGTGCCAGCAGCCACGGTGAAAAACTGTTTTTT. Translation gives CASSHGEKLFF.

The chain links TRBV27 to TRBJ1-2; 10 bases align to TRBD1. This CDR3 region has 15 residues. Trimming cost V 2 bases and J 5 bases; bases outside gene matches: 5. Germline-derived CDR1 and CDR2 are MNHEY and SMNVEV (reference sequence). CDR3 sequence: CASSLGGQGRYGYTF. The CDR3 DNA sequence: TGTGCCAGCAGTTTAGGGGGACAGGGGAGGTATGGCTACACCTTC.

J is TRBJ2-3 and V is TRBV27; the D gene is possibly TRBD2 (6 bases). The CDR3 totals 14 residues. Germline CDR1 and CDR2: MNHEY and SMNVEV (reference sequence). V lost 3 bases and J 4 bases, leaving 11 bases between the germline ends. CDR3 sequence: CASSFPGAPDTQYF. In DNA, the CDR3 is TGTGCCAGCAGTTTCCCGGGAGCTCCAGATACGCAGTATTTT.

The CDR3 bases are TGCGCCAGCAGCTTCTCGACAGGGGGAGGAGAGACCCAGTACTTC. This gives the protein CASSFSTGGGETQYF. This chain connects TRBV5-1 to TRBJ2-5; 9 bases are shared with TRBD1. V lost 2 bases and J lost 4; bases outside the gene matches: 6. This CDR3 has 15 residues. Per germline, CDR1 SGHRS and CDR2 YFSETQ.

The gene calls are TRBV7-6 and TRBJ1-2; 9 bases are shared with TRBD1. Per the germline V gene, CDR1 is SGHVS and CDR2 is FNYEAQ. With 2 bases clipped from V and 4 bases from J, the junction kept 8 bases outside the gene matches. CDR3 length equals 16 residues. CDR3 coding DNA: TGTGCCAGCAGCTTAAAATCGGGGACAGGGTTCTATGGCTACACCTTC. Amino acid sequence: CASSLKSGTGFYGYTF.

The rearrangement links TRBV5-6 to TRBJ2-7; D is ambiguous. The germline V gene has CDR1 SGHDT and CDR2 YYEEEE. The length of the CDR3 is 15 residues. The V end lost 1 base, the J end lost 4 bases, and 15 bases lay between the germline ends. This chain's CDR3 is CASSLKVFSGYEQYF. The CDR3 DNA is TGTGCCAGCAGCTTGAAAGTTTTTTCAGGATACGAGCAGTACTTC. Based on the CDR3 plus reference TRBV5-6 and TRBJ2-7, the full variable domain is DAGVTQSPTHLIKTRGQQVTLRCSPKSGHDTVSWYQQALGQGPQFIFQYYEEEERQRGNFPDRFSGHQFPNYSSELNVNALLLGDSALYLCASSLKVFSGYEQYFGPGTRLTVT.

This rearrangement joins TRBV28 to TRBJ1-5, with TRBD1 matching 7 bases. Trimming at V came to 3 bases and at J to 5 bases, leaving 1 base not matched to a gene. The germline gives CDR1 MDHEN, CDR2 SYDVKM. This CDR3 has 13 residues. CDR3 sequence: CASSFQGDQPQHF. As DNA, the CDR3 is TGTGCCAGCAGTTTTCAGGGGGATCAGCCCCAGCATTTT.